The 22 T cell receptor beta chains below all came from one sample that was sequenced in a study of blood T cell repertoires in COVID-19. Here immunoSEQ multiplex PCR was the method, and the copy in TCRdb shows in-frame clones only, minus some. The sample consists of 250,000 or so clones, over 80% of them appearing once. Sample: peripheral blood. The receptors originated from a human donor in a cohort sampled during active COVID-19.

This rearrangement joins TRBV13 to TRBJ2-1, with 12 bases aligning to TRBD1. The CDR3 covers 15 residues. Germline-derived CDR1 and CDR2 are PRHDT and FYEKMQ (reference sequence). V lost 4 bases and J lost 5; bases outside the gene matches: 3. CDR3 protein: CASSWDRGRNNEQFF. CDR3 bases: TGTGCCAGCAGCTGGGACAGGGGGCGGAACAATGAGCAGTTCTTC.

This sequence joins TRBV28 and TRBJ2-7; D perhaps matches TRBD2 (6 bases). The CDR3 loop spans 14 amino acids. Germline lookup yields CDR1 MDHEN and CDR2 SYDVKM. Trimming took off 4 bases at V and 5 bases at J, with 15 bases between the two ends. The CDR3 is CASSWRGNGHEQYF. The CDR3 bases are TGTGCCAGCAGTTGGAGGGGCAATGGGCACGAGCAGTACTTC. Drawing the rest from reference TRBV28 and TRBJ2-7, the complete variable domain is DVKVTQSSRYLVKRTGEKVFLECVQDMDHENMFWYRQDPGLGLRLIYFSYDVKMKEKGDIPEGYSVSREKKERFSLILESASTNQTSMYLCASSWRGNGHEQYFGPGTRLTVT.

This clone was seen just once. J is TRBJ2-5 and V is TRBV3-1 (or the pseudogene TRBV3-2), with 13 bases identical to TRBD2. Germline V lookup: CDR1 LGHDT, CDR2 YNNKEL (reference sequence). Trimming at V came to 1 base and at J to 6 bases, leaving 8 bases not matched to a gene. The CDR3 is 17 amino acids. DNA for the CDR3: TGTGCCAGCAGCCAAGCGGGGACTAGCGGGATAGGAAAGACCCAGTACTTC. Amino acid sequence: CASSQAGTSGIGKTQYF.

V and J are TRBV3-1 (or the pseudogene TRBV3-2) and TRBJ1-3; D might be TRBD1 (6 bases). CDR3 length: 16 amino acids. Between the trimmed V and J ends, which lost 2 bases and 0 bases, there was a span of 11 bases. From germline, CDR1 is LGHDT and CDR2 YNNKEL (reference sequence). The CDR3 protein is CASSQRDIGSGNTIYF. As DNA, the CDR3 is TGTGCCAGCAGCCAACGGGACATCGGCTCTGGAAACACCATATATTTT.

This chain uses TRBV30 with TRBJ2-2, with D perhaps matching TRBD2 (5 bases). V was cut by 2 bases and J by 0 bases, with 13 bases left in between. Germline V gene lookup returns CDR1 GTSNPN and CDR2 SVGIG (reference sequence). The CDR3 sequence is 16 residues long. CDR3 sequence reads: CAWSRRQLSNTGELFF. The CDR3 DNA is TGTGCCTGGAGTAGGAGGCAGCTGTCGAACACCGGGGAGCTGTTTTTT.

DNA of the CDR3: TGTGCCAGCACCCCGGCGCGGGATGCCCACGAGCAGTACTTC. Its translation: CASTPARDAHEQYF. The chain joins TRBV28 to TRBJ2-7, with D tentatively TRBD2 (6 bases). Trimming removed 7 bases from V and 5 bases from J, with 18 bases in between. The CDR3 consists of 14 residues. Looked up from germline, CDR1 is MDHEN and CDR2 is SYDVKM.

This clone was seen just once. The chain combines TRBV28 with TRBJ1-5; tentatively, D is TRBD1 (5 bases). The CDR3 runs to 14 residues. Germline CDR1 and CDR2: MDHEN and SYDVKM. Trimming removed 10 bases at V and 3 bases at J, with 16 bases between. The CDR3 here is CATTGGTINQPQHF. DNA of the CDR3: TGTGCCACTACGGGGGGTACAATCAATCAGCCCCAGCATTTT.

The chain is built from TRBV28 and TRBJ2-1; 8 bases are a match to TRBD2. V dropped 7 bases and J dropped 4; count of bases not matched to a gene: 12. The CDR3 totals 16 residues. Germline CDR1 reads MDHEN; CDR2 reads SYDVKM. The CDR3 loop reads CASTPRLAPSYNEQFF. CDR3 DNA sequence: TGTGCCAGCACCCCAAGACTAGCGCCCTCGTACAATGAGCAGTTCTTC.

Comments on this clone: At the DNA level, this CDR3 is encoded by other sequences in the same sample as well. This chain links TRBV3-1 (or the pseudogene TRBV3-2) with TRBJ2-7; 9 nucleotides align to TRBD2. J lost 3 bases, V lost 1 base, and 1 base had no gene match. The CDR3 consists of 14 residues. Germline assignment: CDR1 LGHDT and CDR2 YNNKEL (reference sequence). CDR3 sequence (DNA): TGTGCCAGCAGCCAAGGGCGGGGGGGCTACGAGCAGTACTTC. Its protein product is CASSQGRGGYEQYF.

The rearrangement links TRBV18 to TRBJ2-1; TRBD1 aligns across 10 bases. The CDR3 covers 15 residues. Losses at the gene ends were 3 bases for V and 10 bases for J; bases not matched to a gene: 9. Germline V gives CDR1 KGHSH, CDR2 LQKENI. Here the CDR3 DNA reads TGTGCCAGCTCACCGGGGACAGGGGATCATGGAGAGCAGTTCTTC. This encodes CASSPGTGDHGEQFF.

This rearrangement joins TRBV2 to TRBJ2-7; D perhaps matches TRBD2 (6 bases). Germline-derived CDR1 and CDR2 are SNHLY and FYNNEI. The CDR3 consists of 16 residues. V lost 2 bases, J lost 3 bases, and 17 bases lay in between. In DNA form, the CDR3 reads TGTGCCAGCAGTGAAACGCGGTGGAGGGAAGACTACGAGCAGTACTTC. This gives the protein CASSETRWREDYEQYF.

This clone occurred a few times. The CDR3 DNA follows: TGTGCCAGCAGTGAAAGACTAGCGGAGTCCTACGAGCAGTACTTC. Translated: CASSERLAESYEQYF. This chain uses TRBV6-1 with TRBJ2-7; TRBD2 matches 9 bases. The V gene end was trimmed by 2 bases and the J gene end by 1 base; junction bases not matched to a gene: 3. Germline assignment: CDR1 MNHNS and CDR2 SASEGT. There are 15 residues in the CDR3.

Many counts were recorded for this clone. The V and J genes are TRBV2 and TRBJ2-2; 8 bases fit TRBD1. With V trimmed by 7 bases and J by 2 bases, 9 bases remained unmatched. Germline assignment: CDR1 SNHLY and CDR2 FYNNEI. The CDR3 spans 16 residues. The CDR3 DNA is TGTGCCAGCACTGCGGGCAGGGGGCATAACACCGGGGAGCTGTTTTTT. Protein product: CASTAGRGHNTGELFF.

CDR3: CASSFPNYGQGEQYF. CDR3 sequence (DNA): TGTGCCAGCAGTTTCCCTAATTATGGACAGGGCGAGCAGTACTTC. V usage is TRBV28 and J usage is TRBJ2-7, with TRBD1 identical over 8 bases. Germline V gene data show CDR1 as MDHEN and CDR2 as SYDVKM. With V trimmed by 3 bases and J by 6 bases, 10 bases remained unmatched. The CDR3 runs 15 residues.

In this sample, this clone turned up a few times. The rearrangement joins TRBV7-6 to TRBJ2-6; unclear D gene. Germline CDR1 is SGHVS and CDR2 is FNYEAQ. V shed 4 bases and J shed 0 bases, with 4 bases lying between them. The CDR3 sequence is 14 residues long. The CDR3 protein is CASSSSSGANVLTF. The DNA for the CDR3 is TGTGCCAGCAGCTCTAGCTCTGGGGCCAACGTCCTGACTTTC.

CDR3 in DNA: TGTGCCAGCACGGGTGTTGGTCAGCCCCAGCATTTT. Protein: CASTGVGQPQHF. The V gene is TRBV2, the J gene TRBJ1-5; no firm D call. Trimming took off 7 bases at V and 6 bases at J, with 10 bases between the two ends. CDR3 length: 12 amino acids. CDR1 SNHLY and CDR2 FYNNEI come from the germline V gene. The entire variable domain, with the rest obtained from reference TRBV2 and TRBJ1-5, is as follows: EPEVTQTPSHQVTQMGQEVILRCVPISNHLYFYWYRQILGQKVEFLVSFYNNEISEKSEIFDDQFSVERPDGSNFTLKIRSTKLEDSAMYFCASTGVGQPQHFGDGTRLSIL.

In this sample, this clone turned up once. The gene calls are TRBV5-1 and TRBJ2-1; 14 bases line up with TRBD2. The CDR3 runs to 18 residues. The germline gives CDR1 SGHRS, CDR2 YFSETQ. V dropped 4 bases and J dropped 2; count of bases not matched to a gene: 8. CDR3 in DNA: TGCGCCAGCAGCCTCGGGACTAGCGGGAGTAACCCCTACAATGAGCAGTTCTTC. Translating it yields CASSLGTSGSNPYNEQFF.

This clone was detected a few times. The chain has TRBV27 and TRBJ1-6, with D tentatively TRBD1 (6 bases). Germline V gene data show CDR1 as MNHEY and CDR2 as SMNVEV (reference sequence). CDR3 length: 14 residues. Deletions cut 6 bases from V and 8 bases from J, with 14 bases between. The CDR3 sequence: CASSLRGVDSPLHF. CDR3 bases: TGTGCCAGCAGCCTCAGGGGAGTCGATTCACCCCTCCACTTT.

The chain is built from TRBV7-2 and TRBJ1-1, with 7 bases lining up with TRBD1. J gave up 5 bases and V 5 bases, and 8 bases lay outside the gene matches. The V gene's germline CDR1 is SGHTA and CDR2 FQGNSA. There are 14 residues in the CDR3. The CDR3 here is CASSARGRGTEAFF. CDR3 nucleotide sequence: TGTGCCAGCAGCGCGAGGGGGCGCGGGACTGAAGCTTTCTTT.

This rearrangement joins TRBV7-9 to TRBJ2-5, with D perhaps TRBD2 (5 bases). V lost 2 bases to trimming and J lost 5 bases, with 12 bases between them. The germline CDR1 and CDR2 sequences are SEHNR and FQNEAQ (reference sequence). The CDR3 is 14 amino acids. The CDR3 spells CASSLKGERETQYF. DNA for the CDR3: TGTGCCAGCAGCTTAAAGGGCGAGCGGGAGACCCAGTACTTC.

This chain uses TRBV7-9 with TRBJ1-2; the D is unclear. Germline CDR1 SEHNR, CDR2 FQNEAQ (reference sequence). This CDR3 contains 14 residues. V was pared by 4 bases and J by 4 bases, with 13 bases between. CDR3 coding DNA: TGTGCCAGCAGCTCCTTAGAGATTTCCTATGGCTACACCTTC. It encodes CASSSLEISYGYTF.

J is TRBJ2-6 and V is TRBV7-9, with 10 bases matching TRBD1. The CDR3 is 16 residues long. Germline V lookup: CDR1 SEHNR, CDR2 FQNEAQ (reference sequence). Trimming at V came to 6 bases and at J to 2 bases, leaving 4 bases not matched to a gene. As DNA, the CDR3 is TGTGCCAGCAGTTCCGGGACAGGGGCTGGGGCCAACGTCCTGACTTTC. This encodes CASSSGTGAGANVLTF.